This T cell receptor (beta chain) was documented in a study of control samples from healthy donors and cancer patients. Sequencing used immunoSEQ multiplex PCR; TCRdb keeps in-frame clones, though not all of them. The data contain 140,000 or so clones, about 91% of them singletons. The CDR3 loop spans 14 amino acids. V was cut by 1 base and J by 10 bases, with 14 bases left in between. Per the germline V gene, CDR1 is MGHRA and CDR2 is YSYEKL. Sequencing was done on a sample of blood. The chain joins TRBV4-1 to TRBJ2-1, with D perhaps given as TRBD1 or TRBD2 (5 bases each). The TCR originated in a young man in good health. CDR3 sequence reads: CASSQVMRGEEQFF. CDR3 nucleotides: TGCGCCAGCAGCCAAGTGATGAGGGGAGAGGAGCAGTTCTTC.